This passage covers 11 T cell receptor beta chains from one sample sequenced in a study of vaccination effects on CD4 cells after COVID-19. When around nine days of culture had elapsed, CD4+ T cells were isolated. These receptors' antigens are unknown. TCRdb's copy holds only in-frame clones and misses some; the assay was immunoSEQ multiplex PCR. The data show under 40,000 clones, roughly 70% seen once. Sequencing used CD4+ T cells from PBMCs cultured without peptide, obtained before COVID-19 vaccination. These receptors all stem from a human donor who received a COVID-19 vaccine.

This chain's CDR3 is CASSQGPGTSSYEQYF. The CDR3 nucleotides are TGCGCCAGCAGCCAAGGGCCCGGGACGAGCTCCTACGAGCAGTACTTC. This chain uses TRBV4-1 with TRBJ2-7; D possibly matches TRBD1 or TRBD2 (5 bases each). Per the germline V gene, CDR1 is MGHRA and CDR2 is YSYEKL. CDR3 length equals 16 residues. Trimming removed 1 base from V and 0 bases from J, with 13 bases in between.

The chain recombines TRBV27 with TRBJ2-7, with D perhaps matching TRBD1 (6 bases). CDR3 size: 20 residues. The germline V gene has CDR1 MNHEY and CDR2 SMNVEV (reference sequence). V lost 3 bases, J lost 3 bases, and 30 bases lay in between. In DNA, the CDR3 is TGTGCCAGCAGTTTCTCTCCCCTTTCCCGGTGGACAGAACAAAGCTACGAGCAGTACTTC. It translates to CASSFSPLSRWTEQSYEQYF.

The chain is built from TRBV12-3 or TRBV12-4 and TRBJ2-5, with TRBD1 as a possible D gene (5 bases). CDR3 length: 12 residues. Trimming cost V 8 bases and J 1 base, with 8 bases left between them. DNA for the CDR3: TGTGCCAGCGGACAATCCCAAGAGACCCAGTACTTC. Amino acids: CASGQSQETQYF.

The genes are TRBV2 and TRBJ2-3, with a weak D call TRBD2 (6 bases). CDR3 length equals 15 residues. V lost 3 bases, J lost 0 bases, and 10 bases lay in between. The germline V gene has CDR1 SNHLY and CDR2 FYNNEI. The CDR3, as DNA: TGTGCCAGCAGTGACCGGGGACTTAGCACAGATACGCAGTATTTT. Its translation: CASSDRGLSTDTQYF.

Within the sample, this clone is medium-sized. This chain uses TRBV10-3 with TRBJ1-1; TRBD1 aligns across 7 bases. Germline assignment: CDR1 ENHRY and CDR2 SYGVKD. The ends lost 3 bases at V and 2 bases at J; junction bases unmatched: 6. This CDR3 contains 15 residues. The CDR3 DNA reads TGTGCCATCAGTGATTCCGGGACAGTAAACACTGAAGCTTTCTTT. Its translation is CAISDSGTVNTEAFF.

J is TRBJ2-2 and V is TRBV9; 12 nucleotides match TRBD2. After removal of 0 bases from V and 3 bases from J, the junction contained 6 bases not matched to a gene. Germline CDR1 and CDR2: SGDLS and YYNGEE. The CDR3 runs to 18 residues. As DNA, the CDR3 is TGTGCCAGCAGCGTAGAATCTAGCGGGGGGGCGGACACCGGGGAGCTGTTTTTT. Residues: CASSVESSGGADTGELFF.

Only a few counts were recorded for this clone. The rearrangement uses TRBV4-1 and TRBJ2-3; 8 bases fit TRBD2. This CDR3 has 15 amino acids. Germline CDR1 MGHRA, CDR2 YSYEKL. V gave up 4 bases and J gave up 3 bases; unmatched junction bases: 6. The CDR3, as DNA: TGCGCCAGCAGCCTCTTCGGACTAGCAACAGATACGCAGTATTTT. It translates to CASSLFGLATDTQYF.

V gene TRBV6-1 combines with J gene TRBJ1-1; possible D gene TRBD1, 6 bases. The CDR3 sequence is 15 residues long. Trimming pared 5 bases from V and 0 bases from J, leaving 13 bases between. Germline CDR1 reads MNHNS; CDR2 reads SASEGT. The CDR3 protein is CASSSQQGVNTEAFF. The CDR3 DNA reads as TGTGCCAGCAGTTCCCAACAGGGCGTGAACACTGAAGCTTTCTTT.

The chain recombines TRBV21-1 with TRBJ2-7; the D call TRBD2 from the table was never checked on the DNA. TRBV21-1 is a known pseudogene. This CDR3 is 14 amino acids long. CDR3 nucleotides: TGTGCCAGCACCTGGACTAGCGGGGTCTACGAGCAGTACTTC. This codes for CASTWTSGVYEQYF.

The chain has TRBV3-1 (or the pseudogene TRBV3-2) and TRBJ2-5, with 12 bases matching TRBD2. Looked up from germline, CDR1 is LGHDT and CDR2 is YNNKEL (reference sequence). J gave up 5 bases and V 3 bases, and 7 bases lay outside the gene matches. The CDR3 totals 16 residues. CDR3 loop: CASSHILAGGGETQYF. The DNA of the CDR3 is TGTGCCAGCAGCCACATACTAGCGGGGGGAGGGGAGACCCAGTACTTC.

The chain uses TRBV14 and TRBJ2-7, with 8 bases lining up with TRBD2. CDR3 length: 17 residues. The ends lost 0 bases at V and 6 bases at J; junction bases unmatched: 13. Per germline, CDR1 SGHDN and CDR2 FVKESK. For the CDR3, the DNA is TGTGCCAGCAGCCAAGATCCCGGGACTAGTCTGCGGCTCGAGCAGTACTTC. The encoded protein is CASSQDPGTSLRLEQYF. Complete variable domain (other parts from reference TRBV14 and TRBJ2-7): EAGVTQFPSHSVIEKGQTVTLRCDPISGHDNLYWYRRVMGKEIKFLLHFVKESKQDESGMPNNRFLAERTGGTYSTLKVQPAELEDSGVYFCASSQDPGTSLRLEQYFGPGTRLTVT.